These T cell receptor beta chains were read from a single sample in a study of OX40 agonist ivuxolimab in advanced cancers. Assay used: immunoSEQ multiplex PCR; TCRdb lists only in-frame clones, some missing. The sample holds about 66,000 clones; roughly 81% are singletons and the top ten take 1.6%. The sequencing used CD4+ or CD8+ T cells sorted from blood, collected in a trial of the OX40 agonist ivuxolimab. These receptor sequences come from an adult with an advanced solid tumor such as melanoma, head and neck, liver or kidney cancer. Both conserved end residues are part of each CDR3. A D gene is named only where the DNA matches it firmly. Clone size is given for some rows only: seen once, a few or many times, or a class if the clone is expanded.

D,size,V,J,CDR3,DNA
-,-,TRBV19,TRBJ1-2,CASSIEGHGYTF,TGTGCCAGTAGTATAGAGGGTCATGGCTACACCTTC
TRBD1,-,TRBV28,TRBJ1-3,CASSPSTGSTGNTIYF,TGTGCCAGCAGCCCCTCGACAGGGTCCACTGGAAACACCATATATTTT
TRBD1,-,TRBV5-4,TRBJ1-2,CASSLQGADYGYTF,TGTGCCAGCAGCCTACAGGGGGCGGACTATGGCTACACCTTC
TRBD1,few,TRBV18,TRBJ2-7,CASSSDRGSYEQYF,TGTGCCAGCTCATCGGACAGGGGTTCCTACGAGCAGTACTTC
TRBD1,once,TRBV5-1,TRBJ2-1,CASRYIGGGSDNEQFF,TGCGCCAGCAGGTATATAGGGGGCGGGTCGGACAATGAGCAGTTCTTC
-,-,TRBV7-9,TRBJ2-1,CASIRAGIQTYNEQFF,TGTGCCAGCATCCGGGCCGGGATCCAGACTTACAATGAGCAGTTCTTC
-,few,TRBV30,TRBJ2-5,CAWSFAGGPGTQYF,TGTGCCTGGAGTTTTGCTGGGGGGCCTGGGACCCAGTACTTC
TRBD1,-,TRBV18,TRBJ2-7,CASSPGQGAGEQYF,TGTGCCAGCTCACCGGGACAGGGGGCCGGAGAGCAGTACTTC
TRBD2,few,TRBV2,TRBJ2-1,CASNLRGRGNEQFF,TGTGCCAGCAATCTTCGCGGGAGAGGCAATGAGCAGTTCTTC
TRBD2,-,TRBV4-1,TRBJ2-5,CASSPGAGLGQETQYF,TGCGCCAGCAGCCCCGGAGCGGGACTAGGGCAAGAGACCCAGTACTTC
-,-,TRBV7-2,TRBJ2-3,CASSPGPDTQYF,TGTGCCAGCAGCCCGGGCCCGGATACGCAGTATTTT
TRBD2,-,TRBV30,TRBJ2-5,CAWRQGLADGETQYF,TGTGCCTGGAGGCAGGGACTAGCGGACGGAGAGACCCAGTACTTC
TRBD2,-,TRBV6-1,TRBJ2-3,CASSARLAGVTDTQYF,TGTGCCAGCAGTGCCCGACTAGCGGGAGTTACAGATACGCAGTATTTT
-,-,TRBV27,TRBJ1-1,CASSFRGGTEAFF,TGTGCCAGCAGTTTTAGGGGAGGGACTGAAGCTTTCTTT
TRBD1,-,TRBV30,TRBJ1-1,CAWTYIWDSMGLMGAFF,TGTGCCTGGACCTACATCTGGGACAGCATGGGCCTAATGGGGGCTTTCTTT
TRBD1,-,TRBV10-3,TRBJ2-3,CAISRATGGADTQYF,TGTGCCATCAGCCGGGCAACAGGGGGCGCAGATACGCAGTATTTT
-,-,TRBV28,TRBJ2-1,CASAPVRGHNEQFF,TGTGCCAGCGCCCCAGTTCGAGGTCACAATGAGCAGTTCTTC
-,-,TRBV6-6,TRBJ2-5,CASSYASARQETQYF,TGTGCCAGCAGTTACGCCTCCGCGAGGCAAGAGACCCAGTACTTC
-,once,TRBV10-3,TRBJ2-7,CAISEVPSYEQYF,TGTGCCATCAGTGAGGTACCGTCCTACGAGCAGTACTTC
-,-,TRBV20-1,TRBJ2-5,CSARGSETQYF,TGCAGTGCTAGGGGGTCCGAGACCCAGTACTTC
-,-,TRBV5-6,TRBJ2-2,CASSPSQGELFF,TGTGCCAGCAGTCCAAGCCAGGGGGAGCTGTTTTTT
-,-,TRBV30,TRBJ1-6,CAGRLGSSYNSPLHF,TGTGCCGGAAGACTGGGGAGCTCCTATAATTCACCCCTCCACTTT
-,-,TRBV6-1,TRBJ2-5,CASIGGRGETQYF,TGTGCCAGCATAGGGGGCCGGGGGGAGACCCAGTACTTC
-,-,TRBV20-1,TRBJ2-5,CSAERGETQYF,TGCAGTGCTGAACGGGGGGAGACCCAGTACTTC
TRBD2,-,TRBV19,TRBJ2-3,CASSIGWLAGGDTQYF,TGTGCCAGTAGTATAGGTTGGCTAGCGGGGGGAGATACGCAGTATTTT
TRBD1,-,TRBV5-6,TRBJ2-7,CASSHGQGIGEQYF,TGTGCCAGCAGCCATGGACAGGGTATAGGGGAGCAGTACTTC
-,-,TRBV7-2,TRBJ2-2,CASSLSGGANTGELFF,TGTGCCAGCAGCTTAAGTGGGGGAGCGAACACCGGGGAGCTGTTTTTT
TRBD1,-,TRBV7-2,TRBJ1-5,CASSIRGRDQPQHF,TGTGCCAGCAGCATCAGGGGGCGGGATCAGCCCCAGCATTTT
-,once,TRBV2,TRBJ2-1,CASSGSRRTNEQFF,TGTGCCAGCAGTGGTAGCAGAAGGACTAATGAGCAGTTCTTC
-,-,TRBV19,TRBJ1-4,CASSIREFPPTNEKLFF,TGTGCCAGTAGTATCAGGGAGTTCCCTCCGACTAATGAAAAACTGTTTTTT
-,-,TRBV6-6,TRBJ1-3,CASSYARGRSGNTIYF,TGTGCCAGCAGTTACGCCAGAGGCCGCTCTGGAAACACCATATATTTT
-,few,TRBV9,TRBJ2-7,CASSVAANPFYEQYF,TGTGCCAGCAGCGTAGCTGCCAATCCCTTCTACGAGCAGTACTTC
-,few,TRBV11-3,TRBJ2-1,CASSLGFGAGSSYNEQFF,TGTGCCAGCAGCTTAGGTTTCGGGGCGGGAAGCTCCTACAATGAGCAGTTCTTC
-,-,TRBV27,TRBJ1-5,CASSLSWQGAFNQPQHF,TGTGCCAGCAGTTTATCTTGGCAGGGCGCGTTCAATCAGCCCCAGCATTTT
-,-,TRBV5-6,TRBJ2-3,CASSVPWGDTQYF,TGTGCCAGCAGCGTTCCCTGGGGAGATACGCAGTATTTT
-,-,TRBV11-2,TRBJ1-2,CASSPGVDYGYTF,TGTGCCAGCAGCCCCGGGGTGGACTATGGCTACACCTTC
-,-,TRBV5-5,TRBJ1-5,CASSLSPLINQPQHF,TGTGCCAGCAGCTTGTCTCCCTTAATTAATCAGCCCCAGCATTTT
-,-,TRBV21-1,TRBJ2-1,CASSNGGSDYNEQFF,TGTGCCAGCAGCAACGGTGGGAGTGACTACAATGAGCAGTTCTTC
-,-,TRBV18,TRBJ2-3,CASSPVAVLTDTQYF,TGTGCCAGCTCACCAGTAGCAGTCCTCACAGATACGCAGTATTTT
TRBD1,-,TRBV11-2,TRBJ2-7,CASSFLRAPGGEQYF,TGTGCCAGCAGCTTTCTCCGGGCCCCAGGGGGTGAGCAGTACTTC
TRBD2,-,TRBV5-6,TRBJ2-3,CASSPGSGGAGDTQYF,TGTGCCAGCAGCCCGGGGAGCGGGGGGGCAGGAGATACGCAGTATTTT